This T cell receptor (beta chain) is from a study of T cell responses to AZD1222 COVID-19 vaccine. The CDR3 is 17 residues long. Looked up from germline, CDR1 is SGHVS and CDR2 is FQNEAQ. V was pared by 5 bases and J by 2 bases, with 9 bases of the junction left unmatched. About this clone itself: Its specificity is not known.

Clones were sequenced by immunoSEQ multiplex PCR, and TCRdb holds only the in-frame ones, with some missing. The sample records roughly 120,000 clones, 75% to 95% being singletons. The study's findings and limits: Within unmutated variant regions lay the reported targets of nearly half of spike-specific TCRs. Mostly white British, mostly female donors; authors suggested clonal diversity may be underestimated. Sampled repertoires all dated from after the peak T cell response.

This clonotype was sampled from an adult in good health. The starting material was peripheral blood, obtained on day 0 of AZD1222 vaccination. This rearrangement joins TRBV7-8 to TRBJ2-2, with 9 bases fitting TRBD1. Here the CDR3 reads CASSPLPGQGNTGELFF. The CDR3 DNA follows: TGTGCCAGCAGCCCGCTACCGGGACAGGGAAACACCGGGGAGCTGTTTTTT.